This T cell receptor beta chain was obtained from a study of CD4 T cell repertoires in COVID-19. General study findings and limits: SARS-CoV and/or HKU1 spike cultures shared between 7 and 25% of SARS-CoV-2 clonotypes. Suggested intraclonal diversification: top SARS-CoV-2-reactive clonotypes appeared in two or three memory subsets.

Germline-derived CDR1 and CDR2 are LGHDT and YNNKEL (reference sequence). This CDR3 contains 15 residues. J lost 6 bases, V lost 4 bases, and 6 bases had no gene match. Profiled with immunoSEQ multiplex PCR; TCRdb holds only in-frame clones, not every one. The table records approximately 75,000 clones, about four fifths of them present only once. No culture step preceded sequencing of the ex vivo isolated memory T cells. With respect to this clone: No antigen is known for it. The sample has other DNA sequences that encode this CDR3 too.

The receptor comes from a human donor who had COVID-19. The chain combines TRBV3-1 (or the pseudogene TRBV3-2) with TRBJ2-7; 13 bases map to TRBD2. Material: CD4+ T cells from peripheral blood, obtained after recovery from COVID-19. The CDR3 reads CASSPRTSGSGEQYF. The DNA for the CDR3 is TGTGCCAGCAGCCCGAGGACTAGCGGGAGCGGCGAGCAGTACTTC.